These 31 T cell receptor beta chains were sequenced from one sample in a study of blood T cells in healthy people across ages. Together with a sample-barcoded 5' primer, a J-beta primer mix was included in a second PCR lasting about 7 to 12 cycles. Each CDR3 protein is one row after TCRdb ran MiXCR on the 5' RACE reads. The data show about 1.8 million distinct CDR3 sequences, with roughly 52% seen just once and around 2.1% held by the top ten. Sequencing used blood. These receptors originate from a woman in her thirties or forties in good health.

The chain joins TRBV7-8 to TRBJ2-5; D possibly corresponds to TRBD1 (6 bases). The J call may be faulty, since TRBJ2-7 better matches the DNA end. CDR1 is SGHVS and CDR2 is FQNEAQ in the germline V gene. The CDR3 spans 13 residues. As DNA, the CDR3 is TGTGCCAGCAGCTTAGACAGGGTCGACGAGCAGTACTTC. It is translated as CASSLDRVDEQYF.

The J gene is TRBJ1-1, the V gene TRBV29-1; 10 positions match TRBD1. Trimming took 7 bases from V and 5 from J; bases not matched to a gene: 10. The CDR3 extends over 14 amino acids. Germline V gives CDR1 SQVTM, CDR2 ANQGSEA. In DNA, the CDR3 is TGCAGCGGAACCGGGACAGGGGAGGTGACTGAAGCTTTCTTT. It encodes CSGTGTGEVTEAFF.

This clonotype was found a few times. This chain links TRBV7-2 with TRBJ2-5; tentative D call: TRBD1 (6 bases). Germline assignment: CDR1 SGHTA and CDR2 FQGNSA. The CDR3 is 13 amino acids. V was trimmed by 5 bases and J by 5 bases, leaving 12 bases between them. As DNA, the CDR3 is TGTGCCAGCAGCACTGACCAGGGGGAGACCCAGTACTTC. Amino acids: CASSTDQGETQYF.

The V and J genes are TRBV24-1 and TRBJ2-1; 7 positions match TRBD1. The germline gives CDR1 KGHDR, CDR2 SFDVKD. The CDR3 length is 15 residues. Trimming cost V 4 bases and J 2 bases; bases outside gene matches: 4. The CDR3 loop is CATSDTGTAYNEQFF. In nucleotides, the CDR3 is TGTGCCACCAGTGACACCGGGACAGCCTACAATGAGCAGTTCTTC.

The chain has TRBV6-2 or TRBV6-3 and TRBJ2-7; TRBD2 matches at 14 bases. Unmatched junction bases numbered 15, after V lost 6 bases and J lost 5 bases. The germline V gene encodes CDR1 MNHEY and CDR2 SVGEGT. The CDR3 sequence is 18 residues long. CDR3: CASRGLAGGPRDFHEQYF. Here the CDR3 DNA reads TGTGCCAGCAGAGGACTAGCGGGGGGCCCAAGGGATTTCCACGAGCAGTACTTC.

This sequence joins TRBV6-2 or TRBV6-3 and TRBJ1-4; D remains ambiguous. CDR1 and CDR2 (germline): MNHEY, SVGEGT. This CDR3 contains 19 residues. V was trimmed by 5 bases and J by 0 bases, leaving 22 bases between them. The CDR3 DNA reads as TGTGCCAGCAGTCTATACTTATCACGGACGGACGCAACTAATGAAAAACTGTTTTTT. Translated: CASSLYLSRTDATNEKLFF.

This clonotype has a handful of counts. This chain links TRBV12-3 or TRBV12-4 with TRBJ2-5, with D perhaps assigned TRBD1 or TRBD2 (6 bases each). The CDR3 has 15 amino acids. V was cut by 10 bases and J by 1 base, with 19 bases left in between. This CDR3 is CATLDHGGPQETQYF. The CDR3, as DNA: TGTGCCACCTTAGATCATGGGGGGCCCCAAGAGACCCAGTACTTC.

The chain carries TRBV13 and TRBJ1-2, with a possible D match to TRBD1 (6 bases). CDR1 is PRHDT and CDR2 is FYEKMQ in the germline V gene (reference sequence). Trimming stripped 1 base from V and 0 bases from J, with 12 bases between. The CDR3 has 16 residues. CDR3 coding DNA: TGTGCCAGCAGCTTAGAGGGGGAGAGAGCTAACTATGGCTACACCTTC. This gives the protein CASSLEGERANYGYTF.

The chain employs TRBV2 and TRBJ2-7; TRBD1 agrees at 10 bases. The V gene's germline CDR1 is SNHLY and CDR2 FYNNEI. V trimming: 5 bases; J trimming: 5 bases; junction bases outside the gene matches: 6. CDR3 length: 14 amino acids. CDR3 bases: TGTGCCAGCAGTTCCGGGACAGGGGTCGACGAGCAGTACTTC. Translated: CASSSGTGVDEQYF. The variable domain in full, with the rest retrieved from reference TRBV2 and TRBJ2-7, is EPEVTQTPSHQVTQMGQEVILRCVPISNHLYFYWYRQILGQKVEFLVSFYNNEISEKSEIFDDQFSVERPDGSNFTLKIRSTKLEDSAMYFCASSSGTGVDEQYFGPGTRLTVT.

The chain has TRBV11-2 and TRBJ2-3; D may be TRBD1 (6 bases). There are 23 residues in the CDR3. The ends were cut back, 2 bases at V and 0 bases at J, with 33 bases in the middle. CDR1 is SGHAT, CDR2 FQNNGV, per germline. The CDR3 DNA reads TGTGCCAGCAGCTTACTTGGCGTCAGAAGGGCCCAGGGGCCTAGTGCCAGCACAGATACGCAGTATTTT. Its translation is CASSLLGVRRAQGPSASTDTQYF.

The rearrangement links TRBV4-2 to TRBJ2-5, with 7 bases lining up with TRBD1. The germline gives CDR1 LGHNA, CDR2 YNFKEQ. The junction had 12 bases not matched to a gene; V was cut back by 3 bases and J by 5 bases. The CDR3 runs 16 residues. The CDR3 region is CASSQGPNRGGETQYF. Here the CDR3 DNA reads TGTGCCAGCAGCCAGGGCCCAAACAGGGGCGGCGAGACCCAGTACTTC.

The chain links TRBV25-1 to TRBJ1-4; 10 bases line up with TRBD1. J gave up 6 bases and V 8 bases, and 3 bases lay outside the gene matches. The CDR3 length is 13 residues. Per germline, CDR1 MGHDK and CDR2 SYGVNS. The CDR3 region is CASGDRGYEKLFF. The CDR3 coding sequence is TGTGCCAGCGGGGACAGGGGTTATGAAAAACTGTTTTTT.

This clonotype was detected only a few times. The genes are TRBV12-3 or TRBV12-4 and TRBJ1-6; no firm D call. V was clipped by 8 bases and J by 8 bases, with 19 bases between them. The CDR3 spans 15 residues. CDR3: CASRAGWGVYSPLHF. Here the CDR3 DNA reads TGTGCCAGCCGGGCGGGGTGGGGAGTTTATTCACCCCTCCACTTT.

Remarks on this clonotype: At one of its ends the junction is not consistent with the germline gene, which may arise from a read error. The gene calls are TRBV5-1 and TRBJ1-4, with 9 bases identical to TRBD1. Per germline, CDR1 SGHRS and CDR2 YFSETQ. The length of the CDR3 is 15 residues. The CDR3 bases are TGCACCAGCACCCCACTTGGACAGGGGAACGAAAAACTGTTTTTT. Protein sequence: CTSTPLGQGNEKLFF. Supplemented by reference TRBV5-1 and TRBJ1-4, the full variable domain reads KAGVTQTPRYLIKTRGQQVTLSCSPISGHRSVSWYQQTPGQGLQFLFEYFSETQRNKGNFPGRFSGRQFSNSRSEMNVSTLELGDSALYLCTSTPLGQGNEKLFFGSGTQLSVL.

The gene calls are TRBV19 and TRBJ1-2, with D perhaps matching TRBD1 (5 bases). V lost 7 bases to trimming and J lost 2 bases, with 14 bases between them. This CDR3 contains 14 residues. Germline V CDR1 and CDR2: LNHDA, SQIVND (reference sequence). This CDR3 reads CASMGTSTNYGYTF. CDR3 coding DNA: TGTGCCAGTATGGGGACCAGCACCAACTATGGCTACACCTTC.

This clonotype was counted only a few times. The chain is built from TRBV7-2 and TRBJ2-4, with 9 bases that match TRBD2. With 5 bases clipped from V and 4 bases from J, the junction kept 12 bases outside the gene matches. Germline lookup yields CDR1 SGHTA and CDR2 FQGNSA. This CDR3 is 17 amino acids long. CDR3 DNA: TGTGCCAGCAGCCCCGTTGGTGGCGCGGGGGGGAAAAACATTCAGTACTTC. Translating gives CASSPVGGAGGKNIQYF.

The rearrangement links TRBV2 to TRBJ2-5, with 8 bases matching TRBD1. Germline V gene sequence: CDR1 SNHLY, CDR2 FYNNEI. The CDR3 has 13 residues. V lost 7 bases and J lost 5; bases outside the gene matches: 6. CDR3 sequence reads: CASKPGGLETQYF. The CDR3 DNA reads TGTGCCAGCAAACCAGGGGGCCTTGAGACCCAGTACTTC.

In its sample, this clonotype was seen a few times. This sequence joins TRBV4-1 and TRBJ2-5, with 7 bases lining up with TRBD2. The germline CDR1 and CDR2 sequences are MGHRA and YSYEKL. The CDR3 consists of 16 residues. Trimming removed 0 bases from V and 4 bases from J; junction bases left unmatched: 8. Here the CDR3 DNA reads TGCGCCAGCAGCCAAGACACTCGTCCGGGGGGAGAGACCCAGTACTTC. This gives the protein CASSQDTRPGGETQYF.

V and J are TRBV19 and TRBJ2-7; 7 nucleotides agree with TRBD1. V was pared by 1 base and J by 2 bases, with 8 bases of the junction left unmatched. The CDR3 contains 16 residues. Germline lookup yields CDR1 LNHDA and CDR2 SQIVND (reference sequence). Here the CDR3 reads CASSIAPPTGPYEQYF. In nucleotides, the CDR3 is TGTGCCAGTAGTATAGCCCCTCCGACAGGGCCCTACGAGCAGTACTTC.

This clonotype was detected only a few times. V gene TRBV28 combines with J gene TRBJ2-1; the D gene could be TRBD1 or TRBD2 (5 bases each). The CDR3 has 16 amino acids. The V and J ends lost 6 bases and 2 bases respectively, with 17 bases between them. Germline loops: CDR1 MDHEN, CDR2 SYDVKM. The CDR3 loop reads CASRPTGTEAYNEQFF. The CDR3 DNA follows: TGTGCCAGCAGACCAACCGGGACCGAAGCCTACAATGAGCAGTTCTTC.

The chain combines TRBV7-2 with TRBJ2-1, with 9 bases aligning to TRBD1. Germline loops: CDR1 SGHTA, CDR2 FQGNSA. The CDR3 runs 16 residues. Trimming at V came to 4 bases and at J to 6 bases, leaving 10 bases not matched to a gene. CDR3 DNA: TGTGCCAGCAGCTCCCACAGGGGGCTTGCGCGCAATGAGCAGTTCTTC. Translation gives CASSSHRGLARNEQFF.

The chain joins TRBV7-2 to TRBJ2-6; no clear D gene. Germline loops: CDR1 SGHTA, CDR2 FQGNSA. The CDR3 spans 16 residues. V shed 1 base and J shed 2 bases, with 9 bases lying between them. CDR3 nucleotides: TGTGCCAGCAGCTTAGTGGGAAAAACTGGGGCCAACGTCCTGACTTTC. Protein: CASSLVGKTGANVLTF.

This clonotype was seen a few times. This chain joins TRBV7-2 and TRBJ2-1; D is unclear. Trimming removed 1 base at V and 8 bases at J, with 12 bases between. Germline-derived CDR1 and CDR2 are SGHTA and FQGNSA. CDR3 length equals 14 residues. The chain's CDR3 is CASSLGFPAHEQFF. For the CDR3, the DNA is TGTGCCAGCAGCTTAGGGTTCCCCGCGCATGAGCAGTTCTTC.

The J gene is TRBJ2-5, the V gene TRBV28, with D perhaps TRBD1 (6 bases). Matching the DNA end better, TRBJ2-7 makes the J call doubtful. Germline V gene sequence: CDR1 MDHEN, CDR2 SYDVKM. This CDR3 has 13 amino acids. The CDR3 here is CASGIQGSYEQYF. CDR3 nucleotide sequence: TGTGCCAGCGGGATCCAGGGGTCCTACGAGCAGTACTTC.

The rearrangement uses TRBV19 and TRBJ2-3; no clear D. This CDR3 spans 15 amino acids. Germline CDR1 and CDR2: LNHDA and SQIVND (reference sequence). V was cut by 3 bases and J by 0 bases, with 10 bases left in between. The DNA of the CDR3 is TGTGCCAGTAGTATGATGGGCCCGAGCACAGATACGCAGTATTTT. Amino acids: CASSMMGPSTDTQYF. The full variable domain, with the rest looked up from reference TRBV19 and TRBJ2-3, is DGGITQSPKYLFRKEGQNVTLSCEQNLNHDAMYWYRQDPGQGLRLIYYSQIVNDFQKGDIAEGYSVSREKKESFPLTVTSAQKNPTAFYLCASSMMGPSTDTQYFGPGTRLTVL.

This clonotype was observed a handful of times. The chain has TRBV20-1 and TRBJ1-2; D is perhaps TRBD1 (6 bases). CDR1 is DFQATT and CDR2 is SNEGSKA in the germline V gene (reference sequence). The V gene lost 0 bases and the J gene lost 7 bases, with 18 bases spanning the gap. The length of the CDR3 is 15 residues. Written as DNA, the CDR3 is TGCAGTGCTAGAGATCAACGGGGGCGCGTCGGTGGCTACACCTTC. It codes for CSARDQRGRVGGYTF.

CDR3 sequence: CASSYSTYRGTNYGYTF. The CDR3 nucleotides read TGTGCCAGCAGTTACTCGACCTACAGGGGGACTAACTATGGCTACACCTTC. The chain recombines TRBV28 with TRBJ1-2; 8 bases map to TRBD1. Germline CDR1 MDHEN, CDR2 SYDVKM. Germline trimming cut 4 bases from V and 0 bases from J; bases unmatched to any gene: 10. The CDR3 sequence is 17 residues long.

In its sample, this clonotype was seen many times. Compared with germline, one end of the junction differs, possibly owing to a read error. J is TRBJ2-1 and V is TRBV4-3; D possibly corresponds to TRBD2 (7 bases). The V gene's germline CDR1 is LGHNA and CDR2 YSLEER. The CDR3 runs to 15 residues. CDR3 residues: CASSQGGGSYNEQFF. CDR3 nucleotides: TGTGCCAGCAGCCAAGGGGGGGGATCCTACAATGAGCAGTTCTTC.

The gene calls are TRBV6-5 and TRBJ2-7, with TRBD1 identical over 7 bases. The CDR3 loop spans 15 amino acids. The germline V gene encodes CDR1 MNHEY and CDR2 SVGAGI. Trimming took 6 bases from V and 2 from J; bases not matched to a gene: 10. DNA for the CDR3: TGTGCCAGCAGGCCTTACGGGACAGCCGCCTACGAGCAGTACTTC. This encodes CASRPYGTAAYEQYF.

CDR3 sequence (DNA): TGTGCCAGCAGCTTGTGGGGGGGGCCCCAAGAGACCCAGTACTTC. Its protein is CASSLWGGPQETQYF. The J gene is TRBJ2-5, the V gene TRBV7-3; TRBD2 might be the D (7 bases). The CDR3 extends over 15 amino acids. V dropped 3 bases and J dropped 1 base, with 12 bases sitting between them. Germline CDR1 and CDR2: SGHTA and FQGTGA.

The sample holds a few counts of this clonotype. J is TRBJ2-1 and V is TRBV12-3 or TRBV12-4, with 9 bases lining up with TRBD1. This CDR3 has 16 residues. V gave up 6 bases and J gave up 3 bases; unmatched junction bases: 9. The CDR3, as DNA: TGTGCCAGCAGCCCTTACCGGGACAGGGTCTACAATGAGCAGTTCTTC. It encodes CASSPYRDRVYNEQFF.